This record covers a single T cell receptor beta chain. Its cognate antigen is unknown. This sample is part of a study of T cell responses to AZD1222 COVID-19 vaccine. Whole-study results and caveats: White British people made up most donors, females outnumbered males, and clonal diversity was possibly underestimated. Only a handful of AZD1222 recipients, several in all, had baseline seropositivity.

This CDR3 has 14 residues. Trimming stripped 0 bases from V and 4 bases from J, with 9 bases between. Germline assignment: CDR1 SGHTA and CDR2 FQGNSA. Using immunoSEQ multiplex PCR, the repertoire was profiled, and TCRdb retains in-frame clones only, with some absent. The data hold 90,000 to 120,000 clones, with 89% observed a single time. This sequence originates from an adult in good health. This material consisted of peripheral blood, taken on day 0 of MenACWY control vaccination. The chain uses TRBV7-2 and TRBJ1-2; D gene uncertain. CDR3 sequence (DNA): TGTGCCAGCAGCTTAGCGCGACGGTCCTATGGCTACACCTTC. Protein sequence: CASSLARRSYGYTF.